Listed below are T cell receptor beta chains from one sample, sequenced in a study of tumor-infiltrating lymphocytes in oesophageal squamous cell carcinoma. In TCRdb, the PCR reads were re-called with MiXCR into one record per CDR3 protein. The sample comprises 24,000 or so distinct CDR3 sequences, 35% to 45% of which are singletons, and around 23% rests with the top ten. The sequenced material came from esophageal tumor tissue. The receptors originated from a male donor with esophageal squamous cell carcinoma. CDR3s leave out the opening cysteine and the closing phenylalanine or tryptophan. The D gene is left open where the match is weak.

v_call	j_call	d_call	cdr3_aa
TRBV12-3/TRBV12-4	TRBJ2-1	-	ASSPHTGNEQF
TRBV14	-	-	ASSQGTPYRGQY
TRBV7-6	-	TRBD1	ASSLGQGVSYNEQF
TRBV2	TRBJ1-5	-	ASSDRGGNQPQH
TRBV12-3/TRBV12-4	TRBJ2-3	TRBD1	ASSLSLRGQRGRDTQY
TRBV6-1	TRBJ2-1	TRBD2	ASSSTRREGNEQF
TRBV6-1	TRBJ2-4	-	ASSYAGENIQY
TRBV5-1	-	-	ASSDTTPAYYEQY
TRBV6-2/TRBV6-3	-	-	ASSYSPGARNEQF
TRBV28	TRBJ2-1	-	ASSPWSNSYNEQF
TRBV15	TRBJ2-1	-	ATSRDRDPLYNEQF
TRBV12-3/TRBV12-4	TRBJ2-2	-	ASSLVGPRELF
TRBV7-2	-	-	ASSLASVGYNEQF
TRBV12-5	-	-	ASGLVLLPDYFVPAAAKDYGYT
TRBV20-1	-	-	SASGRGSYNEQY
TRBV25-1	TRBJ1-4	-	ASSGKTGSNEKLF
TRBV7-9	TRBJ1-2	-	ASSLTGPVGGYT
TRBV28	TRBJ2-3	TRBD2	VSSHPRGLAGGYTQY
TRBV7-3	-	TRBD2	ASSPIAGGTDTQF
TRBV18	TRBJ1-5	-	ASSHAAGRTQPQH
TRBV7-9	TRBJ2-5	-	ASSLGVASETQY
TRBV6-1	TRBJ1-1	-	ASTPTRAHTEAF
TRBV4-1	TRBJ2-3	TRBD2	ASSQEGGRPLTDTQY
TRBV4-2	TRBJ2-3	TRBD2	ASSQFSSGRDTQY
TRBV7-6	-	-	ASSLGASVAYEQY
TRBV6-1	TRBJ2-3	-	ASSDQDTQY
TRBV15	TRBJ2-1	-	ATSRGESDEQF
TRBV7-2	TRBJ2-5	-	ASSLRTPGKTQY
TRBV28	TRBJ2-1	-	ASRERGKNYGYT
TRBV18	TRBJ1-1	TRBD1	ASSQGTGGTEAF
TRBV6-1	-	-	ASHIGRFYEQY
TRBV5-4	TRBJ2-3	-	ASSLRTDTQY